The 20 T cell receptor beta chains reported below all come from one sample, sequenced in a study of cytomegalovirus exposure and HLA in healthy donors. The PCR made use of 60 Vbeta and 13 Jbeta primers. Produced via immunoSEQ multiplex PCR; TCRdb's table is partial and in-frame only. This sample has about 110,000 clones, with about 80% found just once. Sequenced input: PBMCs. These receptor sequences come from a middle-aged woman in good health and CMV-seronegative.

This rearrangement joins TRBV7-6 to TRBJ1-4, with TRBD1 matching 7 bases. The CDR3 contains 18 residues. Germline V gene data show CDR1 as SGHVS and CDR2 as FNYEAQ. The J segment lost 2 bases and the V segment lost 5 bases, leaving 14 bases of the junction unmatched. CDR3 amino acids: CASSPRKTGLWTNEKLFF. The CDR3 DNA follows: TGTGCCAGCAGCCCGAGGAAGACAGGGTTATGGACTAATGAAAAACTGTTTTTT.

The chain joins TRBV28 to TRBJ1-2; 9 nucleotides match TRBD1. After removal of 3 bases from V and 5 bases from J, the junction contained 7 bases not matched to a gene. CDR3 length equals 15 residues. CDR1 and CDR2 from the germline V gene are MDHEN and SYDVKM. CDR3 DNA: TGTGCCAGCAGTTTCCCGGGACAGGGCTGGTATGGCTACACCTTC. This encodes CASSFPGQGWYGYTF.

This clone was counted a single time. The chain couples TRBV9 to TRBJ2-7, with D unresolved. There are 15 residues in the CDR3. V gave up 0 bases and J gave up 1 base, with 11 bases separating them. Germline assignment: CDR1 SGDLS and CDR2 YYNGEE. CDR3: CASSVEARHSYEQYF. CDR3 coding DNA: TGTGCCAGCAGCGTAGAGGCCAGGCATTCCTACGAGCAGTACTTC.

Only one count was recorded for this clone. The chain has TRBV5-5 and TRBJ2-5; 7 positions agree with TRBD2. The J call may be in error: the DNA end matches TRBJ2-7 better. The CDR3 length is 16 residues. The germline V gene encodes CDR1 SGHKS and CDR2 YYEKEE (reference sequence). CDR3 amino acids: CASSLEGRGRAYEQYF. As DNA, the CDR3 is TGTGCCAGCAGCTTGGAGGGGCGGGGGAGGGCCTACGAGCAGTACTTC.

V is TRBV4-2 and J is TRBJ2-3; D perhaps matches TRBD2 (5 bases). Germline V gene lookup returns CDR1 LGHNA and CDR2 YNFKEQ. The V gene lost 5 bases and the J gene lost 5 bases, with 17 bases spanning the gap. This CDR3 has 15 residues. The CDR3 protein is CASSSAIPEGDTQYF. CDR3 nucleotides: TGTGCCAGCAGCTCAGCCATTCCTGAGGGAGATACGCAGTATTTT.

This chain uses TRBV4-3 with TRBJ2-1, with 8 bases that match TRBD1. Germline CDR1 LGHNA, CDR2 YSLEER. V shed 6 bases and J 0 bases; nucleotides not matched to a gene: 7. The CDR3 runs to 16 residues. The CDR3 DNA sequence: TGCGCCAGCAGTCGGGACAGGTCGAGCTCCTACAATGAGCAGTTCTTC. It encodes CASSRDRSSSYNEQFF.

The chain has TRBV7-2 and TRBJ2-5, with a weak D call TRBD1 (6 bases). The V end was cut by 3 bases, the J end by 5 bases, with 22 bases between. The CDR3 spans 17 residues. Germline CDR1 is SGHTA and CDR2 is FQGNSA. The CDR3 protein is CASSFHLRQVEFETQYF. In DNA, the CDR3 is TGTGCCAGCAGCTTCCACCTCAGACAGGTGGAGTTCGAGACCCAGTACTTC.

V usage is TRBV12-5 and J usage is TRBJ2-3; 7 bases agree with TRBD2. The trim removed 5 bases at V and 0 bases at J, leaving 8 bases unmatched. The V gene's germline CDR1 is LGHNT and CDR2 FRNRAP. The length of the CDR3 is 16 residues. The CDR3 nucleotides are TGTGCTAGTGGTCCTGGGGCGGGAGCTAGCACAGATACGCAGTATTTT. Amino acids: CASGPGAGASTDTQYF.

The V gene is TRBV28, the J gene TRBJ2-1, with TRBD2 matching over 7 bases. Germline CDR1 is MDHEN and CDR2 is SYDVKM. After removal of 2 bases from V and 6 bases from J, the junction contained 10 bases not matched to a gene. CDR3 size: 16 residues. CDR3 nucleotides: TGTGCCAGCAGTTTAGGAGGGACTACCGGGTTCAATGAGCAGTTCTTC. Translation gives CASSLGGTTGFNEQFF.

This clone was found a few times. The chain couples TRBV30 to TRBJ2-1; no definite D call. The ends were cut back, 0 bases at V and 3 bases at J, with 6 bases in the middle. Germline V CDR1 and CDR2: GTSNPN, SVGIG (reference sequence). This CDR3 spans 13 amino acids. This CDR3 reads CAWSVSYYNEQFF. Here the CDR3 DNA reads TGTGCCTGGAGTGTGAGTTACTACAATGAGCAGTTCTTC.

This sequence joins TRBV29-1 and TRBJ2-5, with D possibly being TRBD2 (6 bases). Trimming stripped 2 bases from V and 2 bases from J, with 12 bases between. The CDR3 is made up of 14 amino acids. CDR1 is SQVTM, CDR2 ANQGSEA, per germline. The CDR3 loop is CSVERWGEQETQYF. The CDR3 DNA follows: TGCAGCGTTGAAAGGTGGGGGGAGCAAGAGACCCAGTACTTC.

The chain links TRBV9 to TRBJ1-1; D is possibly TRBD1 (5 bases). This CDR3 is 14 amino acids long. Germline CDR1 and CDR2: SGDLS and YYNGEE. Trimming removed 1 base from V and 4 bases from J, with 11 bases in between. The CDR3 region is CASSVLARGTEAFF. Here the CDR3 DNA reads TGTGCCAGCAGCGTACTGGCAAGGGGCACTGAAGCTTTCTTT. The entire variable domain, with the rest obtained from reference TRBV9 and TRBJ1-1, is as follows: DSGVTQTPKHLITATGQRVTLRCSPRSGDLSVYWYQQSLDQGLQFLIQYYNGEERAKGNILERFSAQQFPDLHSELNLSSLELGDSALYFCASSVLARGTEAFFGQGTRLTVV.

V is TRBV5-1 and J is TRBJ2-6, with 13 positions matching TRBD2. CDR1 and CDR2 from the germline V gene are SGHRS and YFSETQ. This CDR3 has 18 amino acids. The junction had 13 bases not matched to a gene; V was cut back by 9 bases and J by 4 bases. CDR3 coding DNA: TGCGCCACTACTTCCAGGACTAGCGGGAGTCTCGGGGCCAACGTCCTGACTTTC. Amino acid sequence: CATTSRTSGSLGANVLTF.

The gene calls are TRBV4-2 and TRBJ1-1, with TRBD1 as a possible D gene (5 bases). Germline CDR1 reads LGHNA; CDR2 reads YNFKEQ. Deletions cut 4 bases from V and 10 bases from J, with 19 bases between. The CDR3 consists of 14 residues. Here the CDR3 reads CASSPNDGGARAFF. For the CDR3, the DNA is TGTGCCAGCAGCCCTAACGACGGCGGGGCGAGAGCTTTCTTT.

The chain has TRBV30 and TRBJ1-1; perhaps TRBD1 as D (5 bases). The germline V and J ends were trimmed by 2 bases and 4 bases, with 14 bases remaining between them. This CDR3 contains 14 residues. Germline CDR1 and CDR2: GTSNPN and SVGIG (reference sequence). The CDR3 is CAWSYHAGRTEAFF. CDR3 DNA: TGTGCCTGGAGTTATCATGCGGGGCGCACTGAAGCTTTCTTT.

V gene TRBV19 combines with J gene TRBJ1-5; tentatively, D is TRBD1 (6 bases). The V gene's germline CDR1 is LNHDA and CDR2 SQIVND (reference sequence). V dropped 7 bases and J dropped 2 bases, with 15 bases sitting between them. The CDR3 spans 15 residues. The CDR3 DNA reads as TGTGCCAGTAACCACAGGGAATGGGGCAATCAGCCCCAGCATTTT. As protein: CASNHREWGNQPQHF.

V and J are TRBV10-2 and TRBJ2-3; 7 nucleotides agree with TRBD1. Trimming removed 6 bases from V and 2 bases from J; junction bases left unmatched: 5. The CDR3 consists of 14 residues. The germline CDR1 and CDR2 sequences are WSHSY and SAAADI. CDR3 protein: CASSPDRATDTQYF. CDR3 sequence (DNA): TGCGCCAGCAGCCCAGACAGGGCCACAGATACGCAGTATTTT.

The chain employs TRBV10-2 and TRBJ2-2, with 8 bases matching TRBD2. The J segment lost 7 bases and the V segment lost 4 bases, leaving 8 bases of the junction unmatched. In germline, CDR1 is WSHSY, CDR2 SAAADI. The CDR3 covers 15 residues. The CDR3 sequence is CASSGSGGIGGELFF. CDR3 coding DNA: TGCGCCAGCAGTGGGTCGGGAGGGATCGGCGGGGAGCTGTTTTTT.

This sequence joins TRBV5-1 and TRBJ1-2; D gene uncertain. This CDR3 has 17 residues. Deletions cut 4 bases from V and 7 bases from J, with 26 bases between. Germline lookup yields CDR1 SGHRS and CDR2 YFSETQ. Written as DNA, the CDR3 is TGCGCCAGCAGCCTCCAACCCGTGTGGGAGGAAGGCGTTGGCTACACCTTC. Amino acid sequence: CASSLQPVWEEGVGYTF. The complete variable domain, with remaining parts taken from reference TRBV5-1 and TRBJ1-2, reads KAGVTQTPRYLIKTRGQQVTLSCSPISGHRSVSWYQQTPGQGLQFLFEYFSETQRNKGNFPGRFSGRQFSNSRSEMNVSTLELGDSALYLCASSLQPVWEEGVGYTFGSGTRLTVV.

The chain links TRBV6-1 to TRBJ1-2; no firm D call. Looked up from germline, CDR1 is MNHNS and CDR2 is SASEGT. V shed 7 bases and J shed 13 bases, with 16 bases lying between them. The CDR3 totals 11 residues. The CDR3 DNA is TGTGCCAGCAAGGCGGGGAGTGCCCTCACCTTC. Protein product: CASKAGSALTF.